Presented here are 26 T cell receptor beta chains from one specimen sequenced in a study of glioma-infiltrating T cells after dendritic cell vaccination. Profiling relied on immunoSEQ multiplex PCR, and the TCRdb table lists in-frame clones only, not all of them. The table has 90,000 or so clones, under 90% seen once. This sample comprised blood, obtained before dendritic cell vaccination. All receptors come from a human donor with glioblastoma.

This sequence joins TRBV19 and TRBJ2-5, with 9 positions matching TRBD1. Germline V CDR1 and CDR2: LNHDA, SQIVND (reference sequence). The CDR3 is 13 residues long. Trimming cost V 6 bases and J 4 bases; bases outside gene matches: 3. The CDR3 protein is CASSRDRAETQYF. DNA of the CDR3: TGTGCCAGTAGCAGGGACAGGGCAGAGACCCAGTACTTC.

Here the CDR3 reads CASSYGRGLETQYF. The DNA of the CDR3 is TGTGCCAGCAGTTACGGGAGGGGACTGGAGACCCAGTACTTC. The chain links TRBV6-5 to TRBJ2-5; TRBD2 aligns across 7 bases. Germline values: CDR1 MNHEY, CDR2 SVGAGI. After removal of 2 bases from V and 5 bases from J, the junction contained 5 bases not matched to a gene. The CDR3 extends over 14 amino acids.

The chain carries TRBV6-5 and TRBJ1-1; D is undetermined. Trimming shortened V by 7 bases and J by 4 bases, and 16 bases separated the two germline ends. CDR1 and CDR2 from the germline V gene are MNHEY and SVGAGI. The CDR3 is 14 residues long. The DNA for the CDR3 is TGTGCCAGCATGGCCTTCCTGCGGTTCACTGAAGCTTTCTTT. Its protein is CASMAFLRFTEAFF.

This chain joins TRBV23-1 and TRBJ2-7; 8 positions agree with TRBD1. TRBV23-1 is reported as an ORF; its role is uncertain. The V segment lost 4 bases and the J segment 3 bases; nucleotides outside the gene matches: 11. The CDR3 sequence is 16 residues long. This CDR3 is CASSLGSGGSLYEQYF. The CDR3 nucleotides read TGCGCCAGCAGTCTCGGATCAGGGGGCTCTCTCTACGAGCAGTACTTC.

This clone was counted a single time. V and J are TRBV7-9 and TRBJ2-5; maybe TRBD2 (8 bases). The CDR3 sequence is 15 residues long. The V gene lost 5 bases and the J gene lost 2 bases, with 15 bases spanning the gap. Germline V lookup: CDR1 SEHNR, CDR2 FQNEAQ (reference sequence). In DNA, the CDR3 is TGTGCCAGCAGCCCCGGGAGGGGGCAGCAAGAGACCCAGTACTTC. Its protein is CASSPGRGQQETQYF.

V and J are TRBV7-8 and TRBJ1-1, with D perhaps matching TRBD1 (5 bases). Germline V lookup: CDR1 SGHVS, CDR2 FQNEAQ. V gave up 3 bases and J gave up 11 bases, with 19 bases separating them. The CDR3 is made up of 14 amino acids. For the CDR3, the DNA is TGTGCCAGCAGCTTTTACTCGGGGGGGGTAGGGGCTTTCTTT. Protein product: CASSFYSGGVGAFF.

V is TRBV10-3 and J is TRBJ2-7; a possible D gene is TRBD2 (6 bases). V lost 6 bases and J 5 bases, leaving 8 bases between the germline ends. Germline V lookup: CDR1 ENHRY, CDR2 SYGVKD. The CDR3 length is 11 residues. The CDR3 DNA sequence: TGTGCCATCAGAGGAGGGGACGAGCAGTACTTC. Protein: CAIRGGDEQYF.

Only one count was recorded for this clone. V gene TRBV5-1 combines with J gene TRBJ1-2; 9 nucleotides match TRBD1. Germline V gene sequence: CDR1 SGHRS, CDR2 YFSETQ. The CDR3 extends over 13 amino acids. J lost 6 bases, V lost 0 bases, and 0 bases had no gene match. In DNA form, the CDR3 reads TGCGCCAGCAGCTTGGGGACAGGGGATGGCTACACCTTC. Its protein is CASSLGTGDGYTF.

In this sample, this clone turned up once. This chain links TRBV29-1 with TRBJ2-5; TRBD1 matches at 9 bases. The germline gives CDR1 SQVTM, CDR2 ANQGSEA. The CDR3 has 16 amino acids. V trimming: 0 bases; J trimming: 2 bases; junction bases outside the gene matches: 7. Here the CDR3 DNA reads TGCAGCGTTGAAGATTTGGGACAGGGTCCACAAGAGACCCAGTACTTC. Translation: CSVEDLGQGPQETQYF.

The chain recombines TRBV9 with TRBJ2-7, with 8 bases matching TRBD1. Germline-derived CDR1 and CDR2 are SGDLS and YYNGEE. J was trimmed by 6 bases and V by 0 bases; bases with no gene match: 5. This CDR3 spans 14 amino acids. The CDR3 nucleotides read TGTGCCAGCAGCGTAGGTCGGACAGGGACCGAGCAGTACTTC. Its translation: CASSVGRTGTEQYF.

V gene TRBV6-1 combines with J gene TRBJ1-2, with TRBD1 matching over 9 bases. Trimming took 4 bases from V and 0 from J; bases not matched to a gene: 6. CDR3 size: 16 residues. Germline V gives CDR1 MNHNS, CDR2 SASEGT. CDR3 coding DNA: TGTGCCAGCAGTGTAGAACAGGGGGCGTCTAACTATGGCTACACCTTC. Translating it yields CASSVEQGASNYGYTF.

The V and J genes are TRBV12-5 and TRBJ1-6; weak D call: TRBD1 (5 bases). Trimming left V 3 bases short and J 10 bases short, with 13 bases between. The CDR3 has 14 amino acids. CDR1 and CDR2 (germline): LGHNT, FRNRAP. CDR3 bases: TGTGCTAGTGGTTTAGGAGGGGTTGGGTCACCCCTCCACTTT. Its protein is CASGLGGVGSPLHF.

The rearrangement uses TRBV6-8 and TRBJ1-5; 9 bases match TRBD1. The CDR3 loop spans 16 amino acids. Germline CDR1 is MNHGY and CDR2 is SAAAGT. Written as DNA, the CDR3 is TGTGGGCCTCCGGGACAGGGAGGGAACAGCAATCAGCCCCAGCATTTT. This gives the protein CGPPGQGGNSNQPQHF.

The chain couples TRBV18 to TRBJ2-7, with D maybe TRBD2 (6 bases). The length of the CDR3 is 14 residues. The V gene lost 0 bases and the J gene lost 2 bases, with 8 bases spanning the gap. Germline V gene sequence: CDR1 KGHSH, CDR2 LQKENI. The CDR3 DNA sequence: TGTGCCAGCTCACCACCGGGACTTCCCTACGAGCAGTACTTC. Protein product: CASSPPGLPYEQYF. Variable domain in full (rest from reference TRBV18 and TRBJ2-7): NAGVMQNPRHLVRRRGQEARLRCSPMKGHSHVYWYRQLPEEGLKFMVYLQKENIIDESGMPKERFSAEFPKEGPSILRIQQVVRGDSAAYFCASSPPGLPYEQYFGPGTRLTVT.

The chain carries TRBV6-5 and TRBJ1-3; weak D call: TRBD1 (5 bases). Germline V gene lookup returns CDR1 MNHEY and CDR2 SVGAGI. V dropped 7 bases and J dropped 3 bases, with 10 bases sitting between them. The CDR3 is made up of 13 amino acids. CDR3 region: CASTRVGGNTIYF. CDR3 in DNA: TGTGCCAGCACCAGGGTGGGTGGAAACACCATATATTTT.

The CDR3 nucleotides are TGCGCCAGCAGTGCAGGACTAGCGGGGGGGCCTGGTGATACGCAGTATTTT. Translated: CASSAGLAGGPGDTQYF. The V and J genes are TRBV10-2 and TRBJ2-3; the match to TRBD2 covers 15 bases. V dropped 4 bases and J dropped 6; count of bases not matched to a gene: 8. The CDR3 has 17 amino acids. Germline-derived CDR1 and CDR2 are WSHSY and SAAADI.

The rearrangement uses TRBV6-1 and TRBJ2-1, with D possibly matching TRBD2 (5 bases). The germline gives CDR1 MNHNS, CDR2 SASEGT. The germline V and J ends were trimmed by 3 bases and 1 base, with 16 bases remaining between them. The CDR3 is made up of 17 amino acids. CDR3 protein: CASSEMPRGQSYNEQFF. The CDR3 DNA reads TGTGCCAGCAGTGAGATGCCCCGGGGTCAGTCCTACAATGAGCAGTTCTTC.

The gene calls are TRBV6-1 and TRBJ2-1; 9 bases align to TRBD2. Losses at the gene ends were 0 bases for V and 8 bases for J; bases not matched to a gene: 8. CDR3 length: 16 residues. Germline V gene data show CDR1 as MNHNS and CDR2 as SASEGT. As DNA, the CDR3 is TGTGCCAGCAGTGAAGCGGCCAGCGGGGGGAGGGATGAGCAGTTCTTC. This encodes CASSEAASGGRDEQFF.

J is TRBJ1-2 and V is TRBV4-2, with unresolved D. The CDR3 runs 15 residues. Germline V gives CDR1 LGHNA, CDR2 YNFKEQ. The ends were cut back, 3 bases at V and 5 bases at J, with 16 bases in the middle. The CDR3 loop is CASSHKEAETYGYTF. The CDR3 region has the DNA TGTGCCAGCAGCCACAAGGAGGCAGAGACGTATGGCTACACCTTC.

As regards this clone: One end of the junction fails to match germline, which may point to a read error. The CDR3 region is CASSEANYGYAF. The CDR3 bases are TGTGCCAGCAGTGAAGCCAACTATGGCTACGCCTTC. The V and J genes are TRBV2 and TRBJ1-2, with D hard to call. This CDR3 spans 12 amino acids. The V gene's germline CDR1 is SNHLY and CDR2 FYNNEI.

The V gene is TRBV6-1, the J gene TRBJ2-3, with 9 bases matching TRBD1. The CDR3 consists of 14 residues. Trimming took 4 bases from V and 4 from J; bases not matched to a gene: 3. CDR1 is MNHNS, CDR2 SASEGT, per germline. The CDR3 here is CASSAGQGADTQYF. CDR3 sequence (DNA): TGTGCCAGCAGTGCGGGACAGGGTGCAGATACGCAGTATTTT.

This clone was picked up a small number of times. The rearrangement links TRBV27 to TRBJ2-7; TRBD1 aligns across 9 bases. This CDR3 has 14 residues. V dropped 5 bases and J dropped 4; count of bases not matched to a gene: 6. The germline V gene has CDR1 MNHEY and CDR2 SMNVEV (reference sequence). The CDR3 loop reads CASSPTTGGYEQYF. The CDR3 nucleotides are TGTGCCAGCAGTCCCACGACAGGGGGGTACGAGCAGTACTTC.

The V call is TRBV7-9, the J call TRBJ1-5; D gene uncertain. Germline lookup yields CDR1 SEHNR and CDR2 FQNEAQ (reference sequence). CDR3 length: 16 residues. V dropped 4 bases and J dropped 7 bases, with 20 bases sitting between them. The CDR3 here is CASSSPDMANGQPQHF. The CDR3 nucleotides are TGTGCCAGCAGCTCACCCGACATGGCGAACGGACAGCCCCAGCATTTT.

The gene calls are TRBV2 and TRBJ1-1; 7 bases are shared with TRBD1. The ends lost 7 bases at V and 5 bases at J; junction bases unmatched: 16. The germline gives CDR1 SNHLY, CDR2 FYNNEI. This CDR3 is 16 amino acids long. CDR3 loop: CASTEDALTGRTEAFF. The CDR3 bases are TGTGCCAGCACCGAGGATGCCTTGACAGGGAGAACTGAAGCTTTCTTT.

The chain combines TRBV6-6 with TRBJ2-7; 9 bases are a match to TRBD1. Per germline, CDR1 MNHNY and CDR2 SVGAGI (reference sequence). J lost 7 bases, V lost 7 bases, and 8 bases had no gene match. The CDR3 runs to 13 residues. CDR3 in DNA: TGTGCCAGCACCACAGGACAGGGGCGTGAGCAGTACTTC. Its protein product is CASTTGQGREQYF.

The chain recombines TRBV27 with TRBJ1-2; D not certain. The CDR3 is 13 amino acids. Germline CDR1 is MNHEY and CDR2 is SMNVEV (reference sequence). V lost 6 bases and J 0 bases, leaving 8 bases between the germline ends. CDR3 sequence reads: CASSYGANYGYTF. CDR3 DNA sequence: TGTGCCAGCAGCTACGGAGCTAACTATGGCTACACCTTC.